Sequencing of this T cell receptor (beta chain) was carried out in a study of HIV-infected children after antiretroviral therapy interruption. Between the trimmed V and J ends, which lost 4 bases and 1 base, there was a span of 16 bases. CDR1 is MDHEN, CDR2 SYDVKM, per germline. This CDR3 is 16 amino acids long. The TCR library was built from RNA with a 3' RACE protocol and unique molecular identifiers. MiXCR, applied by TCRdb to the 3' RACE reads, yields one record per CDR3 protein. The repertoire holds some 3,900 distinct CDR3 sequences, about 5% seen once, with approximately 24% in the top ten. Treatment of the sample: PENTA 11 planned treatment interruption arm or continuous ART arm. This clonotype has ten or more counts.

Sequencing used CD45RO+ CD8+ T cells from PBMCs, pooled from several time points, obtained from a donor given antiretroviral therapy, either interrupted or continuous. As for subset: memory CD8+ CD45RO+ CD45RA- T cells. This chain connects TRBV28 to TRBJ1-1; D might be TRBD1 (6 bases). The receptor was isolated from a pool of human donors with HIV. As DNA, the CDR3 is TGTGCCAGCAGTTCCGCCCCGGGGGCCTGGAACACTGAAGCTTTCTTT. Amino acids: CASSSAPGAWNTEAFF.